A single sample is the source of the 5 T cell receptor beta chains below, sequenced in a study of CD8 T cells in ankylosing spondylitis (dated by TCRdb to the late 2010s). The library was built by means of 5' RACE. Sequencing relied on an Illumina HiSeq 2500. Clones were called with MiXCR by TCRdb after fastp trimmed the public reads at Q25, and only in-frame beta chains were retained. Rows with a matching CDR3 protein are joined into one entry that keeps the most common DNA and genes. The sample table lists 300,000 to 350,000 distinct CDR3 sequences, roughly 14% of them with a count of one. The leading ten clones occupy 1.1% of the sample. The specimen sequenced was blood, either unsorted or a sorted T cell fraction (not recorded which). These TCRs come from a male donor with ankylosing spondylitis or in good health (not recorded which).

Here the CDR3 DNA reads TGTGCCAGCAGTGAAGACGGGAACACCGGGGAGCTGTTTTTT. Translating it yields CASSEDGNTGELFF. The rearrangement joins TRBV2 to TRBJ2-2, with no clear D. The CDR3 contains 14 residues. Germline assignment: CDR1 SNHLY and CDR2 FYNNEI. Trimming stripped 1 base from V and 1 base from J, with 4 bases between.

The chain combines TRBV11-2 with TRBJ2-2; tentative D call: TRBD1 (6 bases). The CDR3 runs to 17 residues. Trimming left V 0 bases short and J 0 bases short, with 11 bases between. Per the germline V gene, CDR1 is SGHAT and CDR2 is FQNNGV. The CDR3 is CASSLDSRGANTGELFF. CDR3 DNA sequence: TGTGCCAGCAGCTTAGATTCCAGGGGAGCGAACACCGGGGAGCTGTTTTTT.

This chain joins TRBV6-1 and TRBJ2-2; D unclear. CDR3 length: 14 residues. Germline V lookup: CDR1 MNHNS, CDR2 SASEGT. Deletions cut 3 bases from V and 5 bases from J, with 10 bases between. Written as DNA, the CDR3 is TGTGCCAGCAGTGAGCGGACGGGTACCGGGGAGCTGTTTTTT. This translates into CASSERTGTGELFF.

Turning to this clonotype: Just one base apart from a much larger clone, this may be a read error. The chain uses TRBV3-1 and TRBJ2-5, with TRBD1 as a possible D gene (6 bases). Germline assignment: CDR1 LGHDT and CDR2 YNNKEL (reference sequence). The CDR3 totals 15 residues. CDR3 nucleotides: TGTGCCTGCAGCCAAGATTACGCAGGGGAAGAGACCCAGTACTTC. Amino acid sequence: CACSQDYAGEETQYF.

The J gene is TRBJ2-7, the V gene TRBV11-2; the D is unclear. There are 13 residues in the CDR3. The germline V and J ends were trimmed by 4 bases and 3 bases, with 10 bases remaining between them. Germline CDR1 and CDR2: SGHAT and FQNNGV. This CDR3 is CASSSDLLYEQYF. CDR3 DNA sequence: TGTGCCAGCAGCTCCGACTTGCTCTACGAGCAGTACTTC.